Shown below are 4 T cell receptor beta chains from a single sample sequenced in a study of vaccination effects on CD4 cells after COVID-19. What these receptors recognize is not known. Clones were sequenced by immunoSEQ multiplex PCR, and TCRdb holds only the in-frame ones, with some missing. Here the sample spans tens of thousands of clones, just under 75% being singletons. Under the ViraFEST assay, PBMC were stimulated with viral peptide pools so that antigen-specific CD4+ T cells expanded. Sequencing was performed afterwards. After less than twelve days in culture, the CD4+ T cells were isolated. By PCR, the person was confirmed to have had SARS-CoV-2 infection between March and December 2020. The specimen comprised CD4+ T cells from PBMCs cultured with a peptide pool, sampled before COVID-19 vaccination. Receptors originate from a human donor who had a prior SARS-CoV-2 infection.

In nucleotides, the CDR3 is TGTGCCAGCAGCCAAACCTATAGCGTTAGTCCCTACAATGAGCAGTTCTTC. This encodes CASSQTYSVSPYNEQFF. The rearrangement joins TRBV3-1 (or the pseudogene TRBV3-2) to TRBJ2-1; TRBD2 is a possible D gene (5 bases). Per the germline V gene, CDR1 is LGHDT and CDR2 is YNNKEL (reference sequence). V lost 2 bases and J lost 2, with 16 bases in between. The CDR3 is made up of 17 amino acids.

The J gene is TRBJ2-3, the V gene TRBV6-5, with D unresolved. CDR1 is MNHEY, CDR2 SVGAGI, per germline. V shed 7 bases and J shed 0 bases, with 14 bases lying between them. The CDR3 is 15 residues long. The CDR3 loop reads CASTLLGSSTDTQYF. CDR3 nucleotides: TGTGCCAGCACCTTACTTGGTTCTAGCACAGATACGCAGTATTTT.

The chain has TRBV4-1 and TRBJ2-2; 16 bases agree with TRBD2. Germline CDR1 is MGHRA and CDR2 is YSYEKL. The CDR3 length is 20 residues. V dropped 1 base and J dropped 3; count of bases not matched to a gene: 8. The CDR3 sequence: CASSQVAGTSGGADTGELFF. The CDR3 coding sequence is TGCGCCAGCAGCCAAGTCGCCGGGACTAGCGGGGGGGCCGACACCGGGGAGCTGTTTTTT.

This chain links TRBV3-1 (or the pseudogene TRBV3-2) with TRBJ2-1; no reliable D call. Germline lookup yields CDR1 LGHDT and CDR2 YNNKEL (reference sequence). This CDR3 has 13 amino acids. The germline V and J ends were trimmed by 4 bases and 4 bases, with 8 bases remaining between them. The CDR3 nucleotides are TGTGCCAGCAGCCCGTACTCTTACAATGAGCAGTTCTTC. Protein product: CASSPYSYNEQFF.